The 21 T cell receptor beta chains given below trace back to one sample, sequenced in a study of T-cell reconstitution after alpha-beta-depleted transplantation in children. The TCRbeta library was prepared with unique molecular identifiers. TCRdb passed the PCR reads through MiXCR, listing each CDR3 protein once. The data show approximately 500,000 distinct CDR3 sequences, roughly a tenth seen once. This specimen consisted of PBMCs, obtained before TCRalphabeta/CD19-depleted stem cell transplant. These TCRs come from a child aged 2-15 years with inherited bone marrow failure, due to receive a stem cell transplant.

The rearrangement joins TRBV6-2 or TRBV6-3 to TRBJ2-7, with D maybe TRBD2 (5 bases). This CDR3 is built from 12 residues. Trimming stripped 6 bases from V and 2 bases from J, with 8 bases between. Germline V gene lookup returns CDR1 MNHEY and CDR2 SVGEGT. CDR3 coding DNA: TGTGCCAGCAGCGGACTGACCTACGAGCAGTACTTC. This gives the protein CASSGLTYEQYF.

This clonotype was found many times. DNA for the CDR3: TGTGCCAGCAGGGAGACTAGCGGGAGAATAGACGAGCAGTACTTC. Translation: CASRETSGRIDEQYF. The J gene is TRBJ2-7, the V gene TRBV2; TRBD2 matches 12 bases. V lost 6 bases to trimming and J lost 5 bases; unmatched junction nucleotides: 8. Germline V gives CDR1 SNHLY, CDR2 FYNNEI. The CDR3 runs to 15 residues.

This clonotype was seen repeatedly, ten times or more. Here the CDR3 reads CASSHRDSVSGANVLTF. CDR3 DNA sequence: TGTGCCAGCAGCCACCGGGACAGCGTCTCTGGGGCCAACGTCCTGACTTTC. The chain links TRBV27 to TRBJ2-6; 7 bases are a match to TRBD1. Germline CDR1 and CDR2: MNHEY and SMNVEV (reference sequence). The V gene end was trimmed by 6 bases and the J gene end by 0 bases; junction bases not matched to a gene: 8. The CDR3 contains 17 residues. Supplemented by reference TRBV27 and TRBJ2-6, the full variable domain reads EAQVTQNPRYLITVTGKKLTVTCSQNMNHEYMSWYRQDPGLGLRQIYYSMNVEVTDKGDVPEGYKVSRKEKRNFPLILESPSPNQTSLYFCASSHRDSVSGANVLTFGAGSRLTVL.

This clonotype was observed a handful of times. This chain connects TRBV18 to TRBJ1-6, with D possibly matching TRBD1 (6 bases). The CDR3 consists of 15 residues. Germline V lookup: CDR1 KGHSH, CDR2 LQKENI. The V gene lost 5 bases and the J gene lost 9 bases, with 17 bases spanning the gap. CDR3 bases: TGTGCCAGCTCAGCCTCAATCACAGGGACTTCACCCCTCCACTTT. Encoded protein: CASSASITGTSPLHF.

This clonotype was seen many times. This chain uses TRBV4-2 with TRBJ2-3; 13 bases are shared with TRBD2. CDR3 length: 16 amino acids. V lost 1 base, J lost 3 bases, and 1 base stayed unmatched. CDR1 and CDR2 from the germline V gene are LGHNA and YNFKEQ. The CDR3 DNA follows: TGTGCCAGCAGCCAAGCGACTAGCGGGGGGACAGATACGCAGTATTTT. Translating it yields CASSQATSGGTDTQYF.

This clonotype came up many times. The CDR3 DNA reads as TGTGCCAGCAGTGGAAGGACAGGGGGCTCTGAGCAGTTCTTC. Amino acid sequence: CASSGRTGGSEQFF. The chain uses TRBV6-1 and TRBJ2-1; the match to TRBD1 covers 11 bases. The CDR3 sequence is 14 residues long. The germline CDR1 and CDR2 sequences are MNHNS and SASEGT. With 4 bases clipped from V and 9 bases from J, the junction kept 5 bases outside the gene matches.

This clonotype was picked up many times. At one of its ends the junction is not consistent with the germline gene, which may arise from a read error. The chain carries TRBV10-3 and TRBJ2-7; 10 positions agree with TRBD1. The CDR3 extends over 17 amino acids. Germline lookup yields CDR1 ENHRY and CDR2 SYGVKD. CDR3 in DNA: TGTTCCATCAGTGGGGGACAGGGGTTGCGGAGGCCCTACGAGCAGTACTTC. Its protein product is CSISGGQGLRRPYEQYF.

The table lists this clonotype with a few counts. The chain couples TRBV12-3 or TRBV12-4 to TRBJ2-7; 9 bases are a match to TRBD2. This CDR3 is 14 amino acids long. With V trimmed by 6 bases and J by 3 bases, 6 bases remained unmatched. CDR3 nucleotide sequence: TGTGCCAGCAGCGCCGGGACTAGCTTCTACGAGCAGTACTTC. Encoded protein: CASSAGTSFYEQYF.

This clonotype was seen many times. This sequence joins TRBV7-2 and TRBJ2-7; TRBD2 agrees at 9 bases. Germline V lookup: CDR1 SGHTA, CDR2 FQGNSA. CDR3 size: 14 residues. Trimming took 5 bases from V and 5 from J; bases not matched to a gene: 7. CDR3 sequence reads: CASSEGLALDEQYF. CDR3 in DNA: TGTGCCAGCAGCGAGGGACTAGCTCTAGACGAGCAGTACTTC.

This clonotype has at least ten counts. The chain links TRBV4-2 to TRBJ2-1; D is possibly TRBD1 or TRBD2 (5 bases each). The ends were cut back, 4 bases at V and 8 bases at J, with 21 bases in the middle. CDR1 is LGHNA, CDR2 YNFKEQ, per germline. This CDR3 region has 16 residues. The CDR3 nucleotides read TGTGCCAGCAGCCTAAAGGAGTTGGGGCAGAGGGATGAGCAGTTCTTC. It is translated as CASSLKELGQRDEQFF.

This clonotype was observed a handful of times. The gene calls are TRBV5-6 and TRBJ2-1; 11 bases match TRBD2. The CDR3 covers 17 residues. The germline CDR1 and CDR2 sequences are SGHDT and YYEEEE. The ends lost 0 bases at V and 6 bases at J; junction bases unmatched: 8. The CDR3 DNA sequence: TGTGCCAGCAGCTTGGAACTAGCGGGAGATCGGCTCAATGAGCAGTTCTTC. Translated, it gives CASSLELAGDRLNEQFF. The whole variable domain, remainder taken from reference TRBV5-6 and TRBJ2-1, is DAGVTQSPTHLIKTRGQQVTLRCSPKSGHDTVSWYQQALGQGPQFIFQYYEEEERQRGNFPDRFSGHQFPNYSSELNVNALLLGDSALYLCASSLELAGDRLNEQFFGPGTRLTVL.

In this sample, this clonotype turned up many times. The chain has TRBV20-1 and TRBJ2-7; D is possibly TRBD1 (8 bases). The CDR3 has 15 residues. CDR1 and CDR2 from the germline V gene are DFQATT and SNEGSKA (reference sequence). CDR3 DNA: TGCAGCTTGGGGGGGCCTTCCCAGGGGGCGCGCGAGCAGTACTTC. This encodes CSLGGPSQGAREQYF.

This clonotype was found many times. The chain carries TRBV9 and TRBJ1-1, with 7 bases that match TRBD1. This CDR3 comprises 17 residues. Germline V lookup: CDR1 SGDLS, CDR2 YYNGEE. V dropped 5 bases and J dropped 3; count of bases not matched to a gene: 16. The chain's CDR3 is CASSPLGQPLRDTEAFF. CDR3 DNA: TGTGCCAGCAGTCCCCTGGGACAGCCCCTAAGGGACACTGAAGCTTTCTTT.

DNA for the CDR3: TGTGCCAGCAGCTTTTTCGCCAGGGGCCCTGAAGCTTTCTTT. This gives the protein CASSFFARGPEAFF. The chain carries TRBV7-9 and TRBJ1-1, with D perhaps TRBD1 (6 bases). Germline V gives CDR1 SEHNR, CDR2 FQNEAQ (reference sequence). The CDR3 loop spans 14 amino acids. Trimming pared 3 bases from V and 6 bases from J, leaving 14 bases between.

This clonotype was counted at least ten times. The V gene is TRBV21-1, the J gene TRBJ1-5; no DNA check was done on the table's D call, TRBD1. TRBV21-1 is reported as a pseudogene. The CDR3 contains 18 residues. The CDR3 DNA follows: TGTGCCAGCAGCAAGGGTAGAAAGGGGTCAGTTAGCAATCAGCCCCAGCATTTT. It is translated as CASSKGRKGSVSNQPQHF.

This clonotype was recorded only once. This sequence joins TRBV5-1 and TRBJ1-1; D not certain. The CDR3 extends over 13 amino acids. The germline gives CDR1 SGHRS, CDR2 YFSETQ. The germline V and J ends were trimmed by 1 base and 7 bases, with 11 bases remaining between them. The CDR3 DNA reads TGCGCCAGCAGCTTGATCTCGGAGCGTGAAGCTTTCTTT. It codes for CASSLISEREAFF.

This clonotype came up a few times. The V and J genes are TRBV20-1 and TRBJ2-1; 8 bases align to TRBD2. The CDR3 runs to 13 residues. Per germline, CDR1 DFQATT and CDR2 SNEGSKA (reference sequence). The trim removed 3 bases at V and 7 bases at J, leaving 5 bases unmatched. The CDR3 here is CSASQRGLNEQFF. CDR3 bases: TGCAGTGCTAGCCAGCGGGGGCTGAATGAGCAGTTCTTC.

This clonotype has at least ten counts. The rearrangement uses TRBV7-9 and TRBJ2-7; D may be TRBD1 (6 bases). The CDR3 is made up of 14 amino acids. The germline V gene has CDR1 SEHNR and CDR2 FQNEAQ (reference sequence). V was shortened by 4 bases and J by 1 base, with 11 bases between the two germline ends. CDR3 sequence reads: CASSYLQGSYEQYF. In DNA, the CDR3 is TGTGCCAGCAGCTATTTACAGGGTTCCTACGAGCAGTACTTC.

This clonotype has a count of ten or more. The chain joins TRBV6-1 to TRBJ1-1; 9 bases agree with TRBD1. The CDR3 covers 14 residues. The V segment lost 6 bases and the J segment 3 bases; nucleotides outside the gene matches: 5. Germline CDR1 and CDR2: MNHNS and SASEGT. CDR3 residues: CASSLRDRDTEAFF. The CDR3 nucleotides are TGTGCCAGCAGCCTACGGGACAGGGACACTGAAGCTTTCTTT.

The V gene is TRBV20-1, the J gene TRBJ2-7; tentatively, D is TRBD1 (5 bases). V shed 3 bases and J shed 2 bases, with 8 bases lying between them. CDR1 and CDR2 (germline): DFQATT, SNEGSKA (reference sequence). The CDR3 has 12 residues. The CDR3 loop reads CSASRQTYEQYF. The DNA for the CDR3 is TGCAGTGCTAGTCGACAGACCTACGAGCAGTACTTC.

J is TRBJ2-7 and V is TRBV5-4, with unresolved D. CDR1 and CDR2 from the germline V gene are SGHNT and YYREEE (reference sequence). This CDR3 is built from 15 residues. Trimming pared 3 bases from V and 6 bases from J, leaving 19 bases between. The CDR3, as DNA: TGTGCCAGCAGCTGGGATGCCTGGGATTGGAGCGAGCAGTACTTC. It is translated as CASSWDAWDWSEQYF.